Each of the 19 T cell receptor beta chains below was sequenced from the same sample in a study of beta chain features in type 1 diabetes. Findings and caveats of the study: Type 1 diabetes patients had TCRB CDR3s that were shorter (moderately but significantly so) in all four CD4+ subsets.

No antigen is known for these receptors. The study reverse transcribed the entire isolated RNA, so it sequenced expressed TCRB transcripts. Data came from immunoSEQ multiplex PCR; TCRdb stores just in-frame clones and leaves some out. The table lists about 660,000 clones, over 12% of them singletons. The sample was naive CD4+ T cells from blood. These TCRs come from a man between 18 and 29 years old with type 1 diabetes.

This chain links TRBV28 with TRBJ1-2; D is uncertain. Deletions cut 1 base from V and 8 bases from J, with 11 bases between. The CDR3 runs 13 residues. Germline CDR1 is MDHEN and CDR2 is SYDVKM. The CDR3, as DNA: TGTGCCAGCAGTTTATTACAGCTGTCAGGCTACACCTTC. The encoded protein is CASSLLQLSGYTF.

On this clone: This specimen includes other DNA sequences encoding the same CDR3. The genes are TRBV7-2 and TRBJ2-1; D is perhaps TRBD2 (5 bases). The CDR3 has 13 amino acids. CDR1 and CDR2 from the germline V gene are SGHTA and FQGNSA. V gave up 5 bases and J gave up 5 bases, with 10 bases separating them. The CDR3 is CASSPGLNNEQFF. CDR3 DNA sequence: TGTGCCAGCAGCCCCGGACTTAACAATGAGCAGTTCTTC.

This clone was counted between two and nine times. The chain couples TRBV7-2 to TRBJ2-7; TRBD1 or TRBD2 may be the D gene (5 bases each). The CDR3 runs to 14 residues. V was trimmed by 3 bases and J by 9 bases, leaving 18 bases between them. CDR1 is SGHTA, CDR2 FQGNSA, per germline. The CDR3 nucleotides are TGTGCCAGCAGCTTGGCGCAGGGACCTGTGAGGCAGTACTTC. Translation gives CASSLAQGPVRQYF.

This clone was counted between two and nine times. V usage is TRBV7-9 and J usage is TRBJ2-7; TRBD1 aligns across 10 bases. The CDR3 has 15 residues. V lost 5 bases and J lost 3; bases outside the gene matches: 7. The germline gives CDR1 SEHNR, CDR2 FQNEAQ (reference sequence). In nucleotides, the CDR3 is TGTGCCAGCAGCCCCGGATGGACAGGGGGCTACGAGCAGTACTTC. This sequence encodes CASSPGWTGGYEQYF.

This chain links TRBV5-1 with TRBJ2-1, with unresolved D. Germline V lookup: CDR1 SGHRS, CDR2 YFSETQ. The CDR3 extends over 17 amino acids. Between the trimmed V and J ends, which lost 0 bases and 0 bases, there was a span of 13 bases. In DNA, the CDR3 is TGCGCCAGCAGCTTGGATGGAGAGGCGAGCTCCTACAATGAGCAGTTCTTC. Translating gives CASSLDGEASSYNEQFF.

This clone was detected only a few times. V usage is TRBV29-1 and J usage is TRBJ1-2; D gene ambiguous. V shed 3 bases and J shed 8 bases, with 13 bases lying between them. From germline, CDR1 is SQVTM and CDR2 ANQGSEA. There are 12 residues in the CDR3. The CDR3 loop reads CSVETPPGGYTF. The CDR3 nucleotides are TGCAGCGTTGAGACGCCGCCGGGCGGCTACACCTTC.

The chain combines TRBV6-1 with TRBJ2-1, with D perhaps being TRBD1 or TRBD2 (5 bases each). This CDR3 contains 14 residues. The ends were cut back, 5 bases at V and 4 bases at J, with 12 bases in the middle. Germline V gene lookup returns CDR1 MNHNS and CDR2 SASEGT. CDR3 protein: CASSPRDRYNEQFF. In nucleotides, the CDR3 is TGTGCCAGCAGTCCCCGGGACCGGTACAATGAGCAGTTCTTC.

CDR3 in amino acids: CASTRGPGETQYF. The CDR3 DNA is TGCGCCAGCACGAGAGGGCCCGGAGAGACCCAGTACTTC. The J gene is TRBJ2-5, the V gene TRBV4-3; possible D gene TRBD2, 5 bases. Germline CDR1 and CDR2: LGHNA and YSLEER. The CDR3 totals 13 residues. V lost 7 bases and J lost 4, with 13 bases in between.

The gene calls are TRBV6-1 and TRBJ2-7; 7 positions agree with TRBD2. V lost 10 bases, J lost 6 bases, and 12 bases stayed unmatched. Germline lookup yields CDR1 MNHNS and CDR2 SASEGT. CDR3 length: 13 amino acids. The CDR3 nucleotides read TGTGCCACCAGGCCGGGATCGGGGGGCGAGCAGTACTTC. Residues: CATRPGSGGEQYF.

The rearrangement links TRBV6-5 to TRBJ2-3; 9 bases map to TRBD2. Trimming removed 2 bases from V and 4 bases from J; junction bases left unmatched: 7. In germline, CDR1 is MNHEY, CDR2 SVGAGI. The CDR3 consists of 16 residues. The CDR3 DNA follows: TGTGCCAGCAGTTACAAGGCGGGAGGGCCTGCAGATACGCAGTATTTT. This encodes CASSYKAGGPADTQYF.

This clone has just one count. The CDR3 loop is CAALGTEYGYTF. CDR3 coding DNA: TGTGCCGCCCTTGGGACAGAATATGGCTACACCTTC. The chain couples TRBV6-5 to TRBJ1-2; 7 bases align to TRBD1. The length of the CDR3 is 12 residues. Looked up from germline, CDR1 is MNHEY and CDR2 is SVGAGI. V shed 11 bases and J 5 bases; nucleotides not matched to a gene: 8.

This chain connects TRBV10-3 to TRBJ1-5; no firm D call. With 3 bases removed from V and 3 bases from J, the gap between germline ends came to 9 bases. The CDR3 has 14 amino acids. Germline CDR1 reads ENHRY; CDR2 reads SYGVKD. CDR3 in DNA: TGTGCCATCAGTGAAGGGAGTAACAATCAGCCCCAGCATTTT. Its protein is CAISEGSNNQPQHF.

This clone turned up a few times. The chain links TRBV4-3 to TRBJ1-1; possible D gene TRBD1, 6 bases. The CDR3 covers 14 residues. Between the trimmed V and J ends, which lost 2 bases and 5 bases, there was a span of 12 bases. Germline-derived CDR1 and CDR2 are LGHNA and YSLEER. Here the CDR3 reads CASSQRQGRTEAFF. The CDR3 region has the DNA TGCGCCAGCAGCCAACGTCAGGGGAGGACTGAAGCTTTCTTT.

In its sample, this clone was seen a few times. The rearrangement uses TRBV5-4 and TRBJ2-5, with D perhaps TRBD1 (6 bases). The CDR3 is 13 amino acids. V was pared by 1 base and J by 3 bases, with 7 bases between. Germline CDR1 reads SGHNT; CDR2 reads YYREEE (reference sequence). The CDR3 protein is CASSLNREETQYF. The CDR3, as DNA: TGTGCCAGCAGCTTGAACAGGGAAGAGACCCAGTACTTC.

Only a few counts were recorded for this clone. This rearrangement joins TRBV4-1 to TRBJ2-2; 9 positions match TRBD1. Germline assignment: CDR1 MGHRA and CDR2 YSYEKL. CDR3 length equals 15 residues. The J segment lost 5 bases and the V segment lost 3 bases, leaving 4 bases of the junction unmatched. The CDR3 loop reads CASSQGDRATGELFF. CDR3 coding DNA: TGCGCCAGCAGCCAGGGGGACAGGGCAACCGGGGAGCTGTTTTTT.

V is TRBV18 and J is TRBJ1-2, with D unresolved. V was pared by 4 bases and J by 4 bases, with 13 bases between. CDR3 length: 14 residues. CDR1 is KGHSH, CDR2 LQKENI, per germline. The CDR3 DNA follows: TGTGCCAGCTCACATACGGAGGGAAGCTATGGCTACACCTTC. Translated, it gives CASSHTEGSYGYTF.

This clone appeared a few times. The V call is TRBV5-4, the J call TRBJ2-4, with TRBD1 matching over 12 bases. Unmatched junction bases numbered 5, after V lost 4 bases and J lost 6 bases. Per the germline V gene, CDR1 is SGHNT and CDR2 is YYREEE (reference sequence). CDR3 length equals 15 residues. This chain's CDR3 is CASSRDRGRGNIQYF. CDR3 in DNA: TGTGCCAGCAGCAGGGACAGGGGGCGTGGAAACATTCAGTACTTC.

This chain uses TRBV30 with TRBJ2-7, with 7 positions matching TRBD2. V lost 5 bases to trimming and J lost 9 bases; unmatched junction nucleotides: 7. The CDR3 is 11 amino acids. Germline-derived CDR1 and CDR2 are GTSNPN and SVGIG (reference sequence). In DNA form, the CDR3 reads TGTGCCTGGGGGGAGGGCCTTCGGCAGTACTTC. Residues: CAWGEGLRQYF. The whole variable domain, filled in from reference TRBV30 and TRBJ2-7, reads SQTIHQWPATLVQPVGSPLSLECTVEGTSNPNLYWYRQAAGRGLQLLFYSVGIGQISSEVPQNLSASRPQDRQFILSSKKLLLSDSGFYLCAWGEGLRQYFGPGTRLTVT.

A few counts support this clone. The chain combines TRBV11-2 with TRBJ2-1; D is perhaps TRBD2 (6 bases). V lost 3 bases to trimming and J lost 0 bases, with 15 bases between them. From germline, CDR1 is SGHAT and CDR2 FQNNGV. The CDR3 sequence is 17 residues long. The CDR3, as DNA: TGTGCCAGCAGCTTCTCCTCTTGGGGGGACTCCTACAATGAGCAGTTCTTC. Amino acids: CASSFSSWGDSYNEQFF. Full variable domain (remainder filled in from reference TRBV11-2 and TRBJ2-1): EAGVAQSPRYKIIEKRQSVAFWCNPISGHATLYWYQQILGQGPKLLIQFQNNGVVDDSQLPKDRFSAERLKGVDSTLKIQPAKLEDSAVYLCASSFSSWGDSYNEQFFGPGTRLTVL.